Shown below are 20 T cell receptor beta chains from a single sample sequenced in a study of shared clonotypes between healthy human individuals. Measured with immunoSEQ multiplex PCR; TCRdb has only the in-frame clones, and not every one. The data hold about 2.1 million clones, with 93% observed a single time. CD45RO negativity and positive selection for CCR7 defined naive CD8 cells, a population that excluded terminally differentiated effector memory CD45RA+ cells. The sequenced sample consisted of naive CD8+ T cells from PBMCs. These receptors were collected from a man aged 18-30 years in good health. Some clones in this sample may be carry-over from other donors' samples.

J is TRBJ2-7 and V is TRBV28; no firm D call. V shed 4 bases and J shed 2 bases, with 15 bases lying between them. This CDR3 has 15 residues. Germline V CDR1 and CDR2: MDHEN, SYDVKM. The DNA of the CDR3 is TGTGCCAGCAGTTGGAAACCGGGTCGTGCCTACGAGCAGTACTTC. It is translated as CASSWKPGRAYEQYF.

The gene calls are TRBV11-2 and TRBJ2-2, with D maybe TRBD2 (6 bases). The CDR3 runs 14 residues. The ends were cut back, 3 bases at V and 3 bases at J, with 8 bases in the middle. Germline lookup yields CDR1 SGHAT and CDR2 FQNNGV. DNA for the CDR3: TGTGCCAGCAGCTTCGGGGGTTACACCGGGGAGCTGTTTTTT. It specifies CASSFGGYTGELFF.

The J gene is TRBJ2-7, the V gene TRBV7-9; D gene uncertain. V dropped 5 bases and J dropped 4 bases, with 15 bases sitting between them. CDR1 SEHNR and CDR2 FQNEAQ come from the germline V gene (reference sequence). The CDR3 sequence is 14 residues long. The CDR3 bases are TGTGCCAGCAGCCCAGGATCGGTTTTTTACGAGCAGTACTTC. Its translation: CASSPGSVFYEQYF.

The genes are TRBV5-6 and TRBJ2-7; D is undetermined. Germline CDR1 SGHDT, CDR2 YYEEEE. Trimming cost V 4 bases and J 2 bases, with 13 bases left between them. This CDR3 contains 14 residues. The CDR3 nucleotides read TGTGCCAGCAGCCCCCGAAGGCAGGCCTACGAGCAGTACTTC. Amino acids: CASSPRRQAYEQYF.

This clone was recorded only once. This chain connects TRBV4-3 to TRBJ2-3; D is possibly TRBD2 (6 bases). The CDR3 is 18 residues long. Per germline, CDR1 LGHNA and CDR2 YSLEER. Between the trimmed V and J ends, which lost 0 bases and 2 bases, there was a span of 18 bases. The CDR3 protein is CASSQDPRGGTFTDTQYF. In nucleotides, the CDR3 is TGCGCCAGCAGCCAAGATCCCAGAGGCGGGACCTTCACAGATACGCAGTATTTT.

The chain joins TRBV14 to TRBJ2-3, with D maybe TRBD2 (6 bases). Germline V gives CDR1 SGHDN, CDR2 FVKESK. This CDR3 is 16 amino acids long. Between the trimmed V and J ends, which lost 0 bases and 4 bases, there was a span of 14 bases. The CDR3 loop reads CASSQEGRDGSDTQYF. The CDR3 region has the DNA TGTGCCAGCAGCCAAGAAGGGCGGGACGGCTCAGATACGCAGTATTTT.

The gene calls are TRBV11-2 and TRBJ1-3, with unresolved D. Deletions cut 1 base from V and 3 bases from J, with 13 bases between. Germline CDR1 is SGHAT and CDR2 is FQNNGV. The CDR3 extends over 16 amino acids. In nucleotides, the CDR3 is TGTGCCAGCAGCTTAGGCCCATTTTTGGGTGGAAACACCATATATTTT. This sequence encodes CASSLGPFLGGNTIYF.

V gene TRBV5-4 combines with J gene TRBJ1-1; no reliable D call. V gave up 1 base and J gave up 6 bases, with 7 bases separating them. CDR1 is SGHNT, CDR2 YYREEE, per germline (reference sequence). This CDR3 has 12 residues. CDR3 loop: CASSLSRAEAFF. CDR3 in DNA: TGTGCCAGCAGCTTGAGCCGGGCTGAAGCTTTCTTT.

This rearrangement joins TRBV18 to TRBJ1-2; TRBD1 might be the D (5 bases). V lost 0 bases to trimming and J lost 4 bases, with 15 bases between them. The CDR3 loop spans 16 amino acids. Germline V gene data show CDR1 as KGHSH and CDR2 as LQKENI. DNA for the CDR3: TGTGCCAGCTCACCACCGCCGGGGGAGGAGGTCTATGGCTACACCTTC. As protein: CASSPPPGEEVYGYTF.

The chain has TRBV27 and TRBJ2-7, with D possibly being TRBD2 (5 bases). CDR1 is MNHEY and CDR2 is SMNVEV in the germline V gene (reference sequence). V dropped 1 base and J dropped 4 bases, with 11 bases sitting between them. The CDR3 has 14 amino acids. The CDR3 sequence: CASSLLAPRYEQYF. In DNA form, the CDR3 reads TGTGCCAGCAGTTTATTAGCGCCTCGGTACGAGCAGTACTTC.

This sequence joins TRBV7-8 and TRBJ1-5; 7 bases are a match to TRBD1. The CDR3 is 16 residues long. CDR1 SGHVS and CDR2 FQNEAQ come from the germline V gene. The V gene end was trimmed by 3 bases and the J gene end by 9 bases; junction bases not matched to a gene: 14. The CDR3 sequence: CASSFMARRSGGPQHF. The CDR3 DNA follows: TGTGCCAGCAGCTTCATGGCCAGGCGGTCAGGGGGGCCCCAGCATTTT.

The CDR3: CASSYSGSGNEQFF. CDR3 DNA sequence: TGTGCCAGCAGTTACTCCGGGAGTGGGAATGAGCAGTTCTTC. J is TRBJ2-1 and V is TRBV6-6; D might be TRBD2 (6 bases). Trimming removed 0 bases from V and 7 bases from J, with 10 bases in between. The CDR3 has 14 amino acids. Per the germline V gene, CDR1 is MNHNY and CDR2 is SVGAGI (reference sequence).

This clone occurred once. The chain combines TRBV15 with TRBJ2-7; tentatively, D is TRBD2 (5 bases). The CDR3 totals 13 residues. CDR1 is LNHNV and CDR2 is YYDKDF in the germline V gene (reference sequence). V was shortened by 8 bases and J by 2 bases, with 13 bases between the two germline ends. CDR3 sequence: CATSSEGPYEQYF. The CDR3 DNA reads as TGTGCCACCTCCTCCGAGGGTCCCTACGAGCAGTACTTC.

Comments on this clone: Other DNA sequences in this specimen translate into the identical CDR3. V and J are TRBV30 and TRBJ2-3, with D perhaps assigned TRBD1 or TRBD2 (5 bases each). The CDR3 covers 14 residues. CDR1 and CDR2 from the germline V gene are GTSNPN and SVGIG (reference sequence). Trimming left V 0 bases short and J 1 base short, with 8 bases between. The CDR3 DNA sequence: TGTGCCTGGAGTGTATTGGGGGGCACAGATACGCAGTATTTT. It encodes CAWSVLGGTDTQYF.

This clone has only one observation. CDR3 region: CASSLRGNLRLAGQETQYF. DNA for the CDR3: TGCGCCAGCAGCTTAAGGGGGAACCTCCGACTAGCGGGGCAAGAGACCCAGTACTTC. The genes are TRBV5-1 and TRBJ2-5, with 11 bases aligning to TRBD2. Losses at the gene ends were 2 bases for V and 2 bases for J; bases not matched to a gene: 14. CDR1 is SGHRS and CDR2 is YFSETQ in the germline V gene. CDR3 length: 19 amino acids.

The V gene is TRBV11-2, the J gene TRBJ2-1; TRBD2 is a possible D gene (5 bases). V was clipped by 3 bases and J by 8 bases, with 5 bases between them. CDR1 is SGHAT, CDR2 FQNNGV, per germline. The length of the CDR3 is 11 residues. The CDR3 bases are TGTGCCAGCAGCTTTAGCGATGAGCAGTTCTTC. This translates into CASSFSDEQFF.

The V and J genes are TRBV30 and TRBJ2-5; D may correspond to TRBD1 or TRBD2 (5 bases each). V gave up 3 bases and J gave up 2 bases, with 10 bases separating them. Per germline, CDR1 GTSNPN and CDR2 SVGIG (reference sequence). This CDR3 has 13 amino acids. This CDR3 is CAWRGVGQETQYF. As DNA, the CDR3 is TGTGCCTGGAGGGGGGTGGGGCAAGAGACCCAGTACTTC.

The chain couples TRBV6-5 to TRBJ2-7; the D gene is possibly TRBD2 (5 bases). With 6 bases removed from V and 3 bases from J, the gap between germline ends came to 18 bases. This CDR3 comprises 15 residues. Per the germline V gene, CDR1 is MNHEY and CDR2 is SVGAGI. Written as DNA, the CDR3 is TGTGCCAGCAGCTTACTAGGCCTGGAGGACTACGAGCAGTACTTC. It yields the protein CASSLLGLEDYEQYF.

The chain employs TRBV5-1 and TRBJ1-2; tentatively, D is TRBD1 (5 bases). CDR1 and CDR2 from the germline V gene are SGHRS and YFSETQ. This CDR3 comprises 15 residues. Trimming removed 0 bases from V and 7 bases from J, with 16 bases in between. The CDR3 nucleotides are TGCGCCAGCAGCTTGGCTCGGGGGGTGATAGGTGGCTACACCTTC. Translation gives CASSLARGVIGGYTF.

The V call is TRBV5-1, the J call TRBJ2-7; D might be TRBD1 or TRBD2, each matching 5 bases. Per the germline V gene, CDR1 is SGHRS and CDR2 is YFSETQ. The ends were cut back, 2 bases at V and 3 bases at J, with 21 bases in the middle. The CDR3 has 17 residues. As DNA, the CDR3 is TGCGCCAGCAGCTTCTACGGGACCTCCGCAGGGATCTACGAGCAGTACTTC. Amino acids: CASSFYGTSAGIYEQYF.